Presented here are 2 T cell receptor beta chains from one specimen sequenced in a study of spatial heterogeneity in lung cancer. Time point specified: sample taken at primary tumor resection. Unsorted whole RNA of tumor, nontumor lung or frozen PBMC was sequenced. TCRdb reprocessed the 5' RACE reads with MiXCR, giving one entry per CDR3 protein. The sample comprises approximately 44,000 distinct CDR3 sequences, about an eighth of which are singletons, and about 60% rests with the top ten. Sequenced here: PBMCs, sampled at surgery. Every receptor here comes from a male donor with early-stage non-small cell lung cancer.

In its sample, this clonotype was seen many times. V gene TRBV28 combines with J gene TRBJ2-5; 13 positions agree with TRBD2. Germline-derived CDR1 and CDR2 are MDHEN and SYDVKM. Losses at the gene ends were 7 bases for V and 1 base for J; bases not matched to a gene: 12. The CDR3 has 18 amino acids. The CDR3 DNA reads TGTGCCAGCACCGCAGGACTAGCGGGAGCTACCGCCCAAGAGACCCAGTACTTC. It codes for CASTAGLAGATAQETQYF.

The V call is TRBV4-3, the J call TRBJ2-7; possibly TRBD1 for D (6 bases). Trimming shortened V by 4 bases and J by 3 bases, and 16 bases separated the two germline ends. The germline V gene encodes CDR1 LGHNA and CDR2 YSLEER. The length of the CDR3 is 15 residues. The CDR3 region is CASSPSHRAIYEQYF. CDR3 DNA: TGCGCCAGCAGCCCTAGCCACAGGGCGATCTACGAGCAGTACTTC.